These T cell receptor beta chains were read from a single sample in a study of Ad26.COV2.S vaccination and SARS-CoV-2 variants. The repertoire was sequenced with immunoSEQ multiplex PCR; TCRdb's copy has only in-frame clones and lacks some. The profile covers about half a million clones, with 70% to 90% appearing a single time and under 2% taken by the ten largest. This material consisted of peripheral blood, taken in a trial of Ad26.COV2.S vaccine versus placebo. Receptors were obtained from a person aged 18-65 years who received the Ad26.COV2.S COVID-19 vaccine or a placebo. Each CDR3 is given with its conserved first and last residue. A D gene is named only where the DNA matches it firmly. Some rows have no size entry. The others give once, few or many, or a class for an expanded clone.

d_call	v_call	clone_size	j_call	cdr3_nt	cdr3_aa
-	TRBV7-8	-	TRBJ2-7	TGTGCCAGCAGCTCCGGGACGGAGGGAGAGCAGTACTTC	CASSSGTEGEQYF
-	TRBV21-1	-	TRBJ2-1	TGTGCCAGCAGCAAAGTCAGGACTCCCGGGCAGCAGTTCTTC	CASSKVRTPGQQFF
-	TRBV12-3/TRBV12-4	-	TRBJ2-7	TGTGCCAGCAGTTTATATTTCGAGCAGTACTTC	CASSLYFEQYF
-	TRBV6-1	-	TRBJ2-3	TGTGCCAGCAGTGACGGGTGGGGTGATACGCAGTATTTT	CASSDGWGDTQYF
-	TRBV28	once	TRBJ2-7	TGTGCCAGCAGTTTACCAGGGGCCTACGAGCAGTACTTC	CASSLPGAYEQYF
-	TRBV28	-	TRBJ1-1	TGTGCCAGCAGTTTTTCCGAGATGAACACTGAAGCTTTCTTT	CASSFSEMNTEAFF
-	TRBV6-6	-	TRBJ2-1	TGTGCCAGCGGTATTCTAGCCGCCATTGAATACAATGAGCAGTTCTTC	CASGILAAIEYNEQFF
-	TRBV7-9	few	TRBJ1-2	TGTGCCAGCAGCCCCGGGGCAGGCTATGGCTACACCTTC	CASSPGAGYGYTF
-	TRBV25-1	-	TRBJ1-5	TGTGCCAGCAGTGAATATCCCGTGAGTCAGCCCCATCAGCCCCAGCATTTT	CASSEYPVSQPHQPQHF
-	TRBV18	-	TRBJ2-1	TGTGCCAGCTCACCTGGGCAGCCCTACAATGAGCAGTTCTTC	CASSPGQPYNEQFF
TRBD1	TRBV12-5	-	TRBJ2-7	TGTGCTAGTGGCCACGACCGGGACAGGGGGCCGAGGGAGCAGTACTTC	CASGHDRDRGPREQYF
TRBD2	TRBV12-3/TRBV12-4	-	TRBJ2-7	TGTGCCAGCAATCAGGGACTAGCGGGGACCCATTACTTC	CASNQGLAGTHYF
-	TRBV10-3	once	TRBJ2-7	TGTGCCATCAGTGAGCGTTACGAGCAGTACTTC	CAISERYEQYF
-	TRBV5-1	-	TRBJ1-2	TGCGCCAGCAGCTTGGGGGTGAACACTGCCTATGGCTACACCTTC	CASSLGVNTAYGYTF
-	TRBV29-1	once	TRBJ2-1	TGCAGCACGGCCGGGACCAAGCAGTTCTTC	CSTAGTKQFF
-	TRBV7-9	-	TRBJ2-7	TGTGCCAGCAGCCCGGGACGGGCGGACGAGCAGTACTTC	CASSPGRADEQYF
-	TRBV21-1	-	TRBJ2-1	TGTGCCAGCACCCGCGGACTAGCGGGAAGTTTGAATGAGCAGTTCTTC	CASTRGLAGSLNEQFF
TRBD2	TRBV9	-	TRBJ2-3	TGTGCCAGCAGCGACACTAGCGGGCAGAGCACAGATACGCAGTATTTT	CASSDTSGQSTDTQYF
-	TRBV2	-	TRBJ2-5	TGTGCCAGCAGTGAAGAGTTCGGGGGCTGGCGAGAGACCCAGTACTTC	CASSEEFGGWRETQYF
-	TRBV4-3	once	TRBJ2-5	TGCGCCAGCAGCCAAGGCCCCCCCTCACAACTGGGTGGGACCCAGTACTTC	CASSQGPPSQLGGTQYF
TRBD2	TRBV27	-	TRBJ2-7	TGTGCCAGCAGTCCCGGGGGACTAGCGGGTACCTACGAGCAGTACTTC	CASSPGGLAGTYEQYF
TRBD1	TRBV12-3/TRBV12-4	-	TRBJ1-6	TGTGCCAGCAGAGGGGGACAGTCCCTCCACTTT	CASRGGQSLHF
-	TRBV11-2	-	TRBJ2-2	TGTGCCAGCGCGGACTTCAACACCGGGGAGCTGTTTTTT	CASADFNTGELFF
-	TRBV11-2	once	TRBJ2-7	TGTGCCAGCAGCTTACTCGGGGGCATGAGCTACGAGCAGTACTTC	CASSLLGGMSYEQYF
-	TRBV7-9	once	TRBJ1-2	TGTGCCAGCAGCTCTCGACTCTCAGGGGACGGGTGGGCTAACTATGGCTACACCTTC	CASSSRLSGDGWANYGYTF
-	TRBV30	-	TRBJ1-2	TGTGCCTGGAGTGTATGGGACGGCTACACCTTC	CAWSVWDGYTF
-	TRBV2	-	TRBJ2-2	TGTGCCATTAGGTCGTTCAACACCGGGGAGCTGTTTTTT	CAIRSFNTGELFF
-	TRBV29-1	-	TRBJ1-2	TGCAGCGTTGATGCGAGGGCCCTTTCCTTC	CSVDARALSF
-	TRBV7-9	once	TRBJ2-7	TGTGCCAGCAGCCCCGCCCTATCCGGGGACGAGCAGTACTTC	CASSPALSGDEQYF
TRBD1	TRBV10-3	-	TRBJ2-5	TGTGCCATCAGTGGGCCGGGGACAGGAATCGGGGAGACCCAGTACTTC	CAISGPGTGIGETQYF
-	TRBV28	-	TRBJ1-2	TGTGCCAGCAGTTCATCGACAGGCTATGGCTACACCTTC	CASSSSTGYGYTF
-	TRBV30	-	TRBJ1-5	TGTGCCTGGAGTAAGAGGCAGAATCAGCCCCAGCATTTT	CAWSKRQNQPQHF
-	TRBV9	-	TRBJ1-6	TGTGCCAGCAGCCACAGGAATAATTCACCCCTCCACTTT	CASSHRNNSPLHF
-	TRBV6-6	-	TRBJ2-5	TGTGCCAGCAGTTACCTTCTTGGGTGGCAGACCCAGTACTTC	CASSYLLGWQTQYF
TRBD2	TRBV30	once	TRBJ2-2	TGTGCCTGGATAGCGGGTGGGAACACCGGGGAGCTGTTTTTT	CAWIAGGNTGELFF
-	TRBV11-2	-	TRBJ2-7	TGTGCCAGCAGCTCCCTAAGTTTGCGCAGATTATCCTCCTACGAGCAGTACTTC	CASSSLSLRRLSSYEQYF
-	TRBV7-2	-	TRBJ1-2	TGTGCCAGCAGCCCTCATCCAGGGTTAGGTGGCTACACCTTC	CASSPHPGLGGYTF
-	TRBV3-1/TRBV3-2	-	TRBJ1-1	TGTGCCAGCAGACAAGGACGGGAGGACACTGAAGCTTTCTTT	CASRQGREDTEAFF
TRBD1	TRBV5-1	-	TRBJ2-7	TGCGCCAGCAGCTTGCAGGGGGTTTCCTACGAGCAGTACTTC	CASSLQGVSYEQYF
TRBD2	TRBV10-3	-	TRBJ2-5	TGTGCCATCAGTGACTCGGGACTAGCGGACTATCACCAAGAGACCCAGTACTTC	CAISDSGLADYHQETQYF
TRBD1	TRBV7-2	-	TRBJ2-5	TGTGCCAGCGTTCCAGGGGGCGGGCAAGAGACCCAGTACTTC	CASVPGGGQETQYF
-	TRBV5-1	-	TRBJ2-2	TGCGCCAGCAGTCTGACCCTGAGTACGAACACCGGGGAGCTGTTTTTT	CASSLTLSTNTGELFF
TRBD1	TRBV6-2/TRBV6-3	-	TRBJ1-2	TGTGCCAGCAGTCCCGGGACAGGGGGACGCACTTCCTATGGCTACACCTTC	CASSPGTGGRTSYGYTF
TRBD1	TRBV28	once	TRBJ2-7	TGTGCCAGCCAGACCAGGGGGCGAATCTACGAGCAGTACTTC	CASQTRGRIYEQYF
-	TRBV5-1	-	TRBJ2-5	TGCGCCAGCTCGGCCTTACAGACGAATGCCGAGACCCAGTACTTC	CASSALQTNAETQYF
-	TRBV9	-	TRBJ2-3	TGTGCCAGCAAGAAGCGGCCGGGTACAGATACGCAGTATTTT	CASKKRPGTDTQYF
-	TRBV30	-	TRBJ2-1	TGTGCCTGGAGCCCCCTGTCAGTGCCGGTGGGGCAGTTCTTC	CAWSPLSVPVGQFF
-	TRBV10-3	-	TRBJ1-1	TGTGCCATCAGTGAGGGTGTTACACCTGAAGCTTTCTTT	CAISEGVTPEAFF
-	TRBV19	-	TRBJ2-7	TGTGCCAGTAGTAACCGGAACAGGGGGGGGTCCTACGAGCAGTACTTC	CASSNRNRGGSYEQYF
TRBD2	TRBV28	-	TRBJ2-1	TGTGCCGGCAAAGGGGCCGGGACTAGCGGATACAATGAGCAGTTCTTC	CAGKGAGTSGYNEQFF
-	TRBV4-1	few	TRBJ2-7	TGCGCCAGCAGCCAAGGGCGGGACACCAGCTACGAGCAGTACTTC	CASSQGRDTSYEQYF
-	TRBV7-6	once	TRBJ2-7	TGTGCCAGCAGCTTATTTGAGGGTAAAAACTACGAGCAGTACTTC	CASSLFEGKNYEQYF
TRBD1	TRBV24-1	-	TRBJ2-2	TGTGCCACCAGTGATCCCGGGACAGAAAACACCGGGGAGCTGTTTTTT	CATSDPGTENTGELFF
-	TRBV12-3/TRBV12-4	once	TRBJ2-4	TGTGCCAGCAGCCCCACGGGCAAAAACATTCAGTACTTC	CASSPTGKNIQYF
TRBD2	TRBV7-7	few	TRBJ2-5	TGTGCTAGCAGCTCAGGGACTAGCGGTCCAGAGACCCAGTACTTC	CASSSGTSGPETQYF